A selection of T cell receptor beta chains follows, all from one sample in a study of T cells in Graves' hyperthyroidism and ophthalmopathy. TCRdb re-derived calls from the multiplex PCR reads in MiXCR, one entry per CDR3 protein. The table records more than 500,000 distinct CDR3 sequences, about 17% of them present only once. The sequencing sample was made of blood. These receptors were taken from a woman aged 25 to 39 with Graves' hyperthyroidism. Each CDR3 is given with its conserved first and last residue. Where a row states a size, it is once, few, many or the class of an expanded clone; other rows omit it.

clone_size j_call v_call cdr3_aa
many TRBJ2-7 TRBV3-1 CASSQGPLESWSYEQYF
NA TRBJ2-7 TRBV7-9 CASALVAYEQYF
many TRBJ2-1 TRBV7-3 CASSSSSGAGGRNEQFF
many TRBJ2-5 TRBV3-1 CASSKGRETQYF
many TRBJ2-1 TRBV20-1 CSARDAGASSYNEQFF
NA TRBJ2-7 TRBV4-1 CASSQPASGTYEQYF
few TRBJ2-1 TRBV20-1 CSAKTGVLYNEQFF
NA TRBJ2-3 TRBV28 CASREAGTRGTDTQYF
few TRBJ2-1 TRBV7-2 CASSLERGTSGGFYNEQFF
NA TRBJ2-1 TRBV20-1 CSAPPLAGARNEQFF
NA TRBJ1-1 TRBV7-3 CASSLSGQNTEAFF
many TRBJ2-3 TRBV30 CAWSVKGTQYF
few TRBJ2-7 TRBV3-1 CASSQGSGGYYEQYF
few TRBJ1-2 TRBV7-3 CASSLNDRNYGYTF
many TRBJ2-7 TRBV28 CASTIGQGVISYEQYF
many TRBJ1-1 TRBV7-2 CASSPDTKMAFF
few TRBJ1-6 TRBV4-2 CASHQDQPPLHF
many TRBJ2-3 TRBV2 CASSPSGGVADTQYF
many TRBJ2-3 TRBV15 CATSRDLGTDTQYF
NA TRBJ2-3 TRBV7-2 CASSPVPADTQYF
NA TRBJ2-1 TRBV3-1 CASRGPLNKYNEQFF
few TRBJ1-2 TRBV27 CASSDRGPRGYTF
few TRBJ1-1 TRBV19 CASSIPGGNTEAFF
NA TRBJ1-2 TRBV4-2 CASSQDLPGIVNGYTF
NA TRBJ2-7 TRBV6-5 CASSYYTGTGGYEQYF
NA TRBJ2-1 TRBV7-8 CASSLVRASGSYNEQFF
NA TRBJ2-3 TRBV28 CASSSTGSRTQYF
NA TRBJ1-5 TRBV6-1 CASSEMTNQPQHF
few TRBJ2-2 TRBV5-1 CASSLSTSNTGELFF